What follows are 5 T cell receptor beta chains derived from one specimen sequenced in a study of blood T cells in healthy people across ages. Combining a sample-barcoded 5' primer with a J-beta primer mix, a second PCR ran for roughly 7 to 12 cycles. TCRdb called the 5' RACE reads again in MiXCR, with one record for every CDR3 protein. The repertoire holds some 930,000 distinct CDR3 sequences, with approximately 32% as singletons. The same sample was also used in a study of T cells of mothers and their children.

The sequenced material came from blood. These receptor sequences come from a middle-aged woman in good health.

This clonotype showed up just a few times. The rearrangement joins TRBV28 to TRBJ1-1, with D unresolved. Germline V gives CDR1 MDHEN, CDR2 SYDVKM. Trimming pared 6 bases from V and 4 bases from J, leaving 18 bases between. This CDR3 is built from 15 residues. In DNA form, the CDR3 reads TGTGCCAGCAGGGCTGAGAACGGAGCCCGCACTGAAGCTTTCTTT. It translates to CASRAENGARTEAFF.

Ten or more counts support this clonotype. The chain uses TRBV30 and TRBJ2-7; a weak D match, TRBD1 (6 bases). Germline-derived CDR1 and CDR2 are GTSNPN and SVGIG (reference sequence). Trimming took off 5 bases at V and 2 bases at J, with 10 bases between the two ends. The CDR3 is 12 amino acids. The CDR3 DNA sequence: TGTGCCTGGGGGGACACAGCCTACGAGCAGTACTTC. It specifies CAWGDTAYEQYF.

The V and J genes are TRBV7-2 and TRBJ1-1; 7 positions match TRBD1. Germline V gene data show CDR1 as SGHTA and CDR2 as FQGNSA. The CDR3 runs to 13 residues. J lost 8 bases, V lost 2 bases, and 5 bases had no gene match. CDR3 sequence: CASSLMTGREAFF. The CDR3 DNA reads TGTGCCAGCAGCTTAATGACAGGGCGGGAAGCTTTCTTT.

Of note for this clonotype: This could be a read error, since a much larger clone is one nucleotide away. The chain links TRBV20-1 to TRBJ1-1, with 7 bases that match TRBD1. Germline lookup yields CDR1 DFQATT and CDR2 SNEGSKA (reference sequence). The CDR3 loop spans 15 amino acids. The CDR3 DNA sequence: TGCAGTGCCGGAGAGTCGGACAGGCCAAACACTGGAGCTTTCTTT. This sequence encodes CSAGESDRPNTGAFF.

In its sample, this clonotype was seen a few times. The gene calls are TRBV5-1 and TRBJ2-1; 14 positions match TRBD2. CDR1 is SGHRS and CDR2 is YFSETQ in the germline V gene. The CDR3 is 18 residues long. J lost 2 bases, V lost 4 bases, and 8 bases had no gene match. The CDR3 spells CASSTETSGGAAYNEQFF. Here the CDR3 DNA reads TGCGCCAGCAGCACTGAGACTAGCGGGGGGGCCGCCTACAATGAGCAGTTCTTC.